This TCR beta chain was captured in a study of T cells in Graves' hyperthyroidism and ophthalmopathy. The V gene's germline CDR1 is SQVTM and CDR2 ANQGSEA. V lost 8 bases, J lost 6 bases, and 19 bases lay in between. The CDR3 consists of 13 residues. Amplified regions were TCR beta CDR3 sequences from RNA transcripts. HTBI primers drove first-round RT-PCR of the TCR CDR3. TCRdb analysed the multiplex PCR reads with MiXCR anew, one entry per CDR3 protein. The sample yields approximately 560,000 distinct CDR3 sequences, roughly 46% seen once. Material: peripheral blood or thyroid tissue (not recorded which). This clonotype originated in a woman between 18 and 29 years old with Graves' hyperthyroidism. V gene TRBV29-1 combines with J gene TRBJ1-2; a weak D match, TRBD1 (5 bases). CDR3 nucleotide sequence: TGCAGCACCTTATCGGGACCTGCGAATGGCTACACCTTC. Encoded protein: CSTLSGPANGYTF.